Below are 30 T cell receptor beta chains sequenced from a single sample in a study of identical twins. TCRdb re-derived calls from the 5' RACE reads in MiXCR, one entry per CDR3 protein. Of approximately 140,000 distinct CDR3 sequences detected, 3.5% appear once; the ten largest clones hold around 8.1%. The material sequenced was memory T cells sorted from blood. The origin of the receptors is a man between 18 and 29 years old in good health.

This clonotype was recorded a few times. The chain employs TRBV7-2 and TRBJ2-7; D remains unclear. The ends were cut back, 0 bases at V and 6 bases at J, with 9 bases in the middle. The CDR3 is 13 residues long. Germline CDR1 and CDR2: SGHTA and FQGNSA. The CDR3 DNA sequence: TGTGCCAGCAGCTTAGCTGGATGGATCGAGCAGTACTTC. It yields the protein CASSLAGWIEQYF.

This clonotype was detected ten times or more. The chain has TRBV6-6 and TRBJ2-7, with D perhaps given as TRBD1 or TRBD2 (5 bases each). With 8 bases removed from V and 3 bases from J, the gap between germline ends came to 11 bases. The CDR3 spans 12 residues. The germline V gene has CDR1 MNHNY and CDR2 SVGAGI (reference sequence). Written as DNA, the CDR3 is TGTGCCAGCGTTGGGACGCTCTACGAGCAGTACTTC. It yields the protein CASVGTLYEQYF.

This clonotype has ten or more counts. V and J are TRBV29-1 and TRBJ2-3; the match to TRBD2 covers 7 bases. From germline, CDR1 is SQVTM and CDR2 ANQGSEA. The CDR3 runs 16 residues. The V segment lost 7 bases and the J segment 0 bases; nucleotides outside the gene matches: 13. The CDR3 here is CSAPGGSQSSTDTQYF. The CDR3, as DNA: TGCAGCGCCCCCGGGGGGTCCCAGTCTAGCACAGATACGCAGTATTTT.

This clonotype has at least ten counts. V usage is TRBV20-1 and J usage is TRBJ2-7, with 10 bases lining up with TRBD2. Germline V gives CDR1 DFQATT, CDR2 SNEGSKA (reference sequence). The CDR3 has 13 residues. V was clipped by 4 bases and J by 5 bases; unmatched bases: 5. CDR3 amino acids: CSATSGSVDEQYF. The DNA for the CDR3 is TGCAGTGCTACTAGCGGGAGCGTCGACGAGCAGTACTTC.

This clonotype was picked up a small number of times. The rearrangement links TRBV30 to TRBJ2-2; 7 bases align to TRBD2. CDR3 length: 14 amino acids. The germline gives CDR1 GTSNPN, CDR2 SVGIG (reference sequence). V lost 2 bases and J lost 6; bases outside the gene matches: 6. The DNA for the CDR3 is TGTGCCTGGAGTACGGCGGGAGTCGCCGGGGAGCTGTTTTTT. Translated: CAWSTAGVAGELFF.

This clonotype was observed many times. This chain links TRBV24-1 with TRBJ2-7; TRBD1 matches at 7 bases. Trimming took 5 bases from V and 5 from J; bases not matched to a gene: 8. Germline V lookup: CDR1 KGHDR, CDR2 SFDVKD. The CDR3 is 14 amino acids. CDR3 coding DNA: TGTGCCACCAGTGCATCCACAGGGGCAGACGAGCAGTACGTC. This codes for CATSASTGADEQYV.

This clonotype was counted ten times or more. The chain carries TRBV6-1 and TRBJ1-3; unclear D gene. Germline V gives CDR1 MNHNS, CDR2 SASEGT. CDR3 length: 15 amino acids. V lost 7 bases and J 0 bases, leaving 13 bases between the germline ends. CDR3 nucleotide sequence: TGTGCCAGCACCAGAGGTGGCAGCTCTGGAAACACCATATATTTT. This encodes CASTRGGSSGNTIYF.

This clonotype was recorded at least ten times. J is TRBJ2-3 and V is TRBV7-2; D is possibly TRBD1 (5 bases). The V gene's germline CDR1 is SGHTA and CDR2 FQGNSA. The CDR3 runs 13 residues. Trimming left V 4 bases short and J 7 bases short, with 12 bases between. The CDR3 spells CASSSGARNTQYF. CDR3 coding DNA: TGTGCCAGCAGCTCTGGGGCCAGGAATACGCAGTATTTT. Supplemented by reference TRBV7-2 and TRBJ2-3, the full variable domain reads GAGVSQSPSNKVTEKGKDVELRCDPISGHTALYWYRQSLGQGLEFLIYFQGNSAPDKSGLPSDRFSAERTGGSVSTLTIQRTQQEDSAVYLCASSSGARNTQYFGPGTRLTVL.

This chain joins TRBV6-1 and TRBJ2-1, with 8 bases identical to TRBD1. This CDR3 is 15 amino acids long. Trimming removed 5 bases from V and 7 bases from J; junction bases left unmatched: 10. Germline CDR1 reads MNHNS; CDR2 reads SASEGT. The CDR3: CASSPQGAVRNEQFF. CDR3 sequence (DNA): TGTGCCAGCAGTCCCCAGGGGGCCGTTCGGAATGAGCAGTTCTTC.

This clonotype was detected ten times or more. This rearrangement joins TRBV6-1 to TRBJ1-2, with D tentatively TRBD1 (6 bases). The CDR3 runs to 13 residues. V dropped 6 bases and J dropped 6 bases, with 14 bases sitting between them. Germline V gene sequence: CDR1 MNHNS, CDR2 SASEGT. CDR3 nucleotides: TGTGCCAGCAGACGGACAGTTAGTAATGGCTACACCTTC. It encodes CASRRTVSNGYTF.

In its sample, this clonotype was seen many times. This chain links TRBV29-1 with TRBJ2-5, with 10 bases aligning to TRBD2. There are 16 residues in the CDR3. J lost 0 bases, V lost 5 bases, and 9 bases had no gene match. Germline CDR1 and CDR2: SQVTM and ANQGSEA. The chain's CDR3 is CSVSGLAEKYQETQYF. The CDR3 DNA follows: TGCAGCGTTTCCGGACTAGCGGAAAAGTACCAAGAGACCCAGTACTTC.

The chain links TRBV19 to TRBJ1-4; D gene uncertain. In germline, CDR1 is LNHDA, CDR2 SQIVND (reference sequence). CDR3 length: 12 residues. Deletions cut 9 bases from V and 7 bases from J, with 12 bases between. The CDR3 region has the DNA TGTGCCAGCGGGGTCCGCGGTGAAAAACTGTTTTTT. Its translation: CASGVRGEKLFF.

This clonotype has a count of ten or more. In DNA, the CDR3 is TGTGCCAGCTCAGGAAGCACGGCCGGGGAGCTGTTTTTT. Protein sequence: CASSGSTAGELFF. The rearrangement uses TRBV18 and TRBJ2-2; no reliable D call. Trimming took 5 bases from V and 6 from J, leaving 10 bases between them. Germline-derived CDR1 and CDR2 are KGHSH and LQKENI. CDR3 size: 13 residues.

This clonotype has a count of ten or more. The chain joins TRBV4-2 to TRBJ1-1, with D possibly being TRBD1 (6 bases). Germline V gives CDR1 LGHNA, CDR2 YNFKEQ. V dropped 4 bases and J dropped 6 bases, with 15 bases sitting between them. The CDR3 is 14 amino acids. The CDR3 coding sequence is TGTGCCAGCAGCCCCTCGAAGGAGGGGGCTGAAGCTTTCTTT. This encodes CASSPSKEGAEAFF.

In this sample, this clonotype turned up many times. The rearrangement uses TRBV7-2 and TRBJ2-4; D unresolved. Germline V gene lookup returns CDR1 SGHTA and CDR2 FQGNSA. The CDR3 sequence is 14 residues long. V lost 0 bases to trimming and J lost 6 bases, with 9 bases between them. The CDR3 DNA is TGTGCCAGCAGCTTAGCAGGGATAGGAAACATTCAGTACTTC. This codes for CASSLAGIGNIQYF.

This clonotype has just a few counts. This chain connects TRBV19 to TRBJ2-1; TRBD1 matches at 7 bases. Germline V lookup: CDR1 LNHDA, CDR2 SQIVND (reference sequence). This CDR3 region has 16 residues. J lost 4 bases, V lost 6 bases, and 12 bases had no gene match. The CDR3 reads CASSRKTGMGYNEQFF. The CDR3 nucleotides are TGTGCCAGTAGCAGGAAGACAGGGATGGGATACAATGAGCAGTTCTTC.

In its sample, this clonotype was seen many times. The chain has TRBV20-1 and TRBJ2-2, with 8 bases matching TRBD2. Germline-derived CDR1 and CDR2 are DFQATT and SNEGSKA (reference sequence). With V trimmed by 6 bases and J by 6 bases, 15 bases remained unmatched. CDR3 size: 16 residues. CDR3 amino acids: CSASRPSGRRAGELFF. The CDR3 DNA reads TGCAGTGCCAGCCGGCCAAGCGGGAGAAGGGCCGGGGAGCTGTTTTTT.

This clonotype was seen at least ten times. The J gene is TRBJ2-2, the V gene TRBV24-1; D ambiguous. Trimming took off 6 bases at V and 0 bases at J, with 4 bases between the two ends. Germline assignment: CDR1 KGHDR and CDR2 SFDVKD. The CDR3 has 13 amino acids. CDR3 residues: CATSTANTGELFF. Here the CDR3 DNA reads TGTGCCACCAGTACGGCGAACACCGGGGAGCTGTTTTTT.

This clonotype was counted only a few times. The rearrangement links TRBV4-1 to TRBJ1-5, with no clear D. CDR1 and CDR2 from the germline V gene are MGHRA and YSYEKL. The CDR3 length is 13 residues. V was cut by 4 bases and J by 11 bases, with 15 bases left in between. DNA for the CDR3: TGCGCCAGCAGCCCAATGTCGGGGTCAGCCCAGCATTTT. Its translation: CASSPMSGSAQHF.

Ten or more counts support this clonotype. This chain links TRBV27 with TRBJ2-2; no reliable D call. The CDR3 spans 12 residues. Germline lookup yields CDR1 MNHEY and CDR2 SMNVEV (reference sequence). The V end lost 6 bases, the J end lost 4 bases, and 6 bases lay between the germline ends. The CDR3 reads CASRRVTGELFF. The CDR3 DNA reads as TGTGCCAGCAGACGGGTCACCGGGGAGCTGTTTTTT.

Many counts were recorded for this clonotype. This chain connects TRBV30 to TRBJ1-2; D unresolved. The ends were cut back, 3 bases at V and 13 bases at J, with 15 bases in the middle. CDR3 length: 11 amino acids. Germline CDR1 GTSNPN, CDR2 SVGIG (reference sequence). CDR3 amino acids: CAWRGIAAVTF. CDR3 in DNA: TGTGCCTGGAGAGGGATTGCGGCCGTCACCTTC.

This clonotype has at least ten counts. CDR3 coding DNA: TGTGCCAGCAGGGCCACCGGGACAGGCTACGAGCAGTACTTC. Translation gives CASRATGTGYEQYF. The chain combines TRBV12-3 or TRBV12-4 with TRBJ2-7, with TRBD1 matching 8 bases. The CDR3 totals 14 residues. The V and J ends lost 6 bases and 3 bases, in that order; junction bases with no gene match: 7.

This chain uses TRBV18 with TRBJ2-6; D not resolved. Trimming left V 0 bases short and J 4 bases short, with 4 bases between. This CDR3 has 14 residues. The V gene's germline CDR1 is KGHSH and CDR2 LQKENI. CDR3 sequence: CASSPPPGANVLTF. As DNA, the CDR3 is TGTGCCAGCTCACCACCGCCAGGGGCCAACGTCCTGACTTTC.

The V gene is TRBV6-1, the J gene TRBJ2-2; D is ambiguous. The CDR3 contains 14 residues. The germline V gene encodes CDR1 MNHNS and CDR2 SASEGT. Trimming took 7 bases from V and 1 from J, leaving 10 bases between them. The CDR3 region is CASTGSMNTGELFF. CDR3 nucleotides: TGTGCCAGCACGGGTTCCATGAACACCGGGGAGCTGTTTTTT.

This clonotype was detected many times. The chain links TRBV19 to TRBJ1-2; the D gene is possibly TRBD1 (5 bases). CDR3 length: 13 amino acids. Looked up from germline, CDR1 is LNHDA and CDR2 is SQIVND (reference sequence). V dropped 10 bases and J dropped 4 bases, with 16 bases sitting between them. CDR3 sequence reads: CATSHRSPYGYTF. The CDR3, as DNA: TGTGCCACCTCCCACAGGAGCCCCTATGGCTACACCTTC.

This clonotype was seen at least ten times. This chain connects TRBV20-1 to TRBJ1-5; D gene uncertain. CDR3 length: 13 residues. CDR1 DFQATT and CDR2 SNEGSKA come from the germline V gene (reference sequence). V was trimmed by 6 bases and J by 7 bases, leaving 16 bases between them. CDR3 in amino acids: CSASLPAGQPQHF. CDR3 DNA sequence: TGCAGTGCATCACTTCCCGCAGGACAGCCCCAGCATTTT.

A few counts support this clonotype. The V gene is TRBV7-3, the J gene TRBJ2-2; D gene ambiguous. CDR1 is SGHTA and CDR2 is FQGTGA in the germline V gene. The CDR3 is 15 amino acids. V was clipped by 0 bases and J by 1 base, with 6 bases between them. The CDR3 nucleotides are TGTGCCAGCAGCTTAACTCCAATGAACACCGGGGAGCTGTTTTTT. Translating it yields CASSLTPMNTGELFF.

Many counts were recorded for this clonotype. The chain carries TRBV20-1 and TRBJ1-2, with TRBD1 matching 7 bases. The trim removed 7 bases at V and 6 bases at J, leaving 14 bases unmatched. Germline CDR1 DFQATT, CDR2 SNEGSKA (reference sequence). This CDR3 comprises 14 residues. CDR3 residues: CSVPPDRVVDGYTF. For the CDR3, the DNA is TGCAGTGTCCCGCCCGACAGGGTGGTGGATGGCTACACCTTC.

V is TRBV6-2 or TRBV6-3 and J is TRBJ2-7, with unresolved D. V shed 0 bases and J shed 3 bases, with 9 bases lying between them. Germline loops: CDR1 MNHEY, CDR2 SVGEGT. This CDR3 is built from 14 residues. The chain's CDR3 is CASSYSFGLYEQYF. CDR3 bases: TGTGCCAGCAGTTACTCCTTTGGCCTCTACGAGCAGTACTTC.

This clonotype has more than one count but fewer than ten. The chain recombines TRBV30 with TRBJ2-4; 8 nucleotides match TRBD1. The V segment lost 4 bases and the J segment 0 bases; nucleotides outside the gene matches: 11. Germline CDR1 reads GTSNPN; CDR2 reads SVGIG (reference sequence). This CDR3 has 17 residues. For the CDR3, the DNA is TGTGCCTGGACCCGTAATCAGGGGGCTCTAGCCAAAAACATTCAGTACTTC. Translation: CAWTRNQGALAKNIQYF.